This TCR beta chain is from a study of CD8+CD57+ T cells in acquired aplastic anemia. Study in general: Sorting CD4+ and CD8+ cells gave DNA averaging approximately 3 ug. In CD4+ cells, healthy donors produced an average of approximately 11 million reads. Study outcomes and limitations: Patients and controls had in common 25 to 30 CD8+ CDR3 sequences.

Researchers used genomic DNA as the template to profile TCR beta VDJ and CDR3. TCRdb processed the reads anew with MiXCR; each CDR3 protein has one entry. The sample contains about 420,000 distinct CDR3 sequences, 55% to 75% of which appear only once. V was cut by 5 bases and J by 1 base, with 21 bases left in between. Germline-derived CDR1 and CDR2 are MNHEY and SVGEGT. The CDR3 is 17 residues long. About this clonotype: Its antigen is undetermined.

The origin of this receptor is a human donor in good health, serving as a control. The chain combines TRBV6-2 or TRBV6-3 with TRBJ2-7; perhaps TRBD1 as D (6 bases). The sample was sorted CD4+, CD8+, or CD8+CD57+ T cells (not recorded which) from PBMCs. CDR3 sequence (DNA): TGTGCCAGCAGTCCTACCCTTGACAGGAGAGCTTCCTACGAGCAGTACTTC. Protein sequence: CASSPTLDRRASYEQYF.